This T cell receptor (beta chain) derives from a study of shared clonotypes between healthy human individuals. At the level of the study: Aged between 18 and 49, the donors were two women and a few men.

With unsorted samples, genomic DNA was obtained from about 90 million PBMCs. For each subset, genomic DNA was distributed in equal portions over several immunoSEQ plates. Profiling relied on immunoSEQ multiplex PCR, and the TCRdb table lists in-frame clones only, not all of them. The sample includes hundreds of thousands of clones, around three quarters seen only once; the top ten take more than 10%. Germline CDR1 reads LNHNV; CDR2 reads YYDKDF (reference sequence). With 5 bases removed from V and 0 bases from J, the gap between germline ends came to 15 bases. The CDR3 is 16 residues long. The TCR comes from a woman in her 40s in good health. Some clones in this sample may be carry-over from other donors' samples. The chain is built from TRBV15 and TRBJ2-3; D tentatively reads TRBD1 or TRBD2 (6 bases each). Sequencing was performed on PBMCs. Here the CDR3 DNA reads TGTGCCACCAGCCGGGGGCAGGCACCGAGCACAGATACGCAGTATTTT. Its translation: CATSRGQAPSTDTQYF.